This passage covers 8 T cell receptor beta chains from one sample sequenced in a study of T cell repertoires in cytomegalovirus infection. Via MiXCR, TCRdb re-called the reads, giving one row per CDR3 protein. The sample lists about 150,000 distinct CDR3 sequences, around 20% seen once, with about 10% in the top ten. Sequencing used PBMCs. These receptors all stem from a human donor in good health (CMV status not recorded). Some clones in this sample may be carry-over from other donors' samples.

This clonotype was picked up many times. The J gene is TRBJ2-3, the V gene TRBV7-9, with 8 positions matching TRBD1. Losses at the gene ends were 4 bases for V and 0 bases for J; bases not matched to a gene: 6. The CDR3 is 16 residues long. Germline CDR1 reads SEHNR; CDR2 reads FQNEAQ (reference sequence). CDR3 sequence reads: CASSSPGTGSTDTQYF. The CDR3 DNA follows: TGTGCCAGCAGCTCCCCCGGGACAGGTAGCACAGATACGCAGTATTTT.

The sample holds many counts of this clonotype. The chain has TRBV7-8 and TRBJ2-5; a weak D match, TRBD2 (6 bases). Trimming took off 5 bases at V and 2 bases at J, with 15 bases between the two ends. CDR3 length: 15 residues. Germline V CDR1 and CDR2: SGHVS, FQNEAQ. The CDR3 nucleotides read TGTGCCAGCAGCCCTAGCGAGACGGATCAAGAGACCCAGTACTTC. It encodes CASSPSETDQETQYF.

There are many counts of this clonotype. The chain joins TRBV7-2 to TRBJ1-1; D remains unclear. The CDR3 has 14 amino acids. Germline values: CDR1 SGHTA, CDR2 FQGNSA. Trimming cost V 2 bases and J 1 base, with 8 bases left between them. The CDR3 nucleotides are TGTGCCAGCAGCTTAAACGTGGAGAACACTGAAGCTTTCTTT. It specifies CASSLNVENTEAFF. The full variable domain, its missing parts supplied by reference TRBV7-2 and TRBJ1-1, is GAGVSQSPSNKVTEKGKDVELRCDPISGHTALYWYRQSLGQGLEFLIYFQGNSAPDKSGLPSDRFSAERTGGSVSTLTIQRTQQEDSAVYLCASSLNVENTEAFFGQGTRLTVV.

This clonotype was seen many times. The V and J genes are TRBV28 and TRBJ2-3; D gene unclear. CDR3 size: 15 residues. Trimming shortened V by 2 bases and J by 2 bases, and 11 bases separated the two germline ends. The V gene's germline CDR1 is MDHEN and CDR2 SYDVKM. The CDR3 bases are TGTGCCAGCAGTTTAGACTCGCACGTCACAGATACGCAGTATTTT. It is translated as CASSLDSHVTDTQYF.

This clonotype showed up just a few times. The J gene is TRBJ2-3, the V gene TRBV28, with a weak D call TRBD1 (5 bases). The CDR3 spans 14 residues. Germline V lookup: CDR1 MDHEN, CDR2 SYDVKM. V dropped 5 bases and J dropped 4 bases, with 13 bases sitting between them. The CDR3 here is CASSLPLGADTQYF. CDR3 DNA: TGTGCCAGCAGTCTTCCCCTAGGGGCAGATACGCAGTATTTT.

V and J are TRBV6-6 and TRBJ2-1; 12 bases agree with TRBD1. The V segment lost 2 bases and the J segment 6 bases; nucleotides outside the gene matches: 8. CDR1 is MNHNY and CDR2 is SVGAGI in the germline V gene (reference sequence). The CDR3 is made up of 17 amino acids. CDR3: CASSYGLGQGASNEQFF. DNA of the CDR3: TGTGCCAGCAGTTACGGGTTGGGACAGGGGGCGTCCAATGAGCAGTTCTTC.

V is TRBV6-2 or TRBV6-3 and J is TRBJ1-4; 7 bases agree with TRBD1. This CDR3 is built from 14 residues. Germline V gives CDR1 MNHEY, CDR2 SVGEGT. Unmatched junction bases numbered 9, after V lost 8 bases and J lost 6 bases. As DNA, the CDR3 is TGTGCCAGCGGCGGACAGGTTGGGGATGAAAAACTGTTTTTT. It yields the protein CASGGQVGDEKLFF.

This clonotype was seen a handful of times. The chain combines TRBV20-1 with TRBJ2-3; D gene unclear. The V end lost 5 bases, the J end lost 0 bases, and 12 bases lay between the germline ends. Looked up from germline, CDR1 is DFQATT and CDR2 is SNEGSKA (reference sequence). CDR3 length equals 14 residues. In nucleotides, the CDR3 is TGCAGTGCTCCCACTTGGCTTAGCACAGATACGCAGTATTTT. Translation: CSAPTWLSTDTQYF.